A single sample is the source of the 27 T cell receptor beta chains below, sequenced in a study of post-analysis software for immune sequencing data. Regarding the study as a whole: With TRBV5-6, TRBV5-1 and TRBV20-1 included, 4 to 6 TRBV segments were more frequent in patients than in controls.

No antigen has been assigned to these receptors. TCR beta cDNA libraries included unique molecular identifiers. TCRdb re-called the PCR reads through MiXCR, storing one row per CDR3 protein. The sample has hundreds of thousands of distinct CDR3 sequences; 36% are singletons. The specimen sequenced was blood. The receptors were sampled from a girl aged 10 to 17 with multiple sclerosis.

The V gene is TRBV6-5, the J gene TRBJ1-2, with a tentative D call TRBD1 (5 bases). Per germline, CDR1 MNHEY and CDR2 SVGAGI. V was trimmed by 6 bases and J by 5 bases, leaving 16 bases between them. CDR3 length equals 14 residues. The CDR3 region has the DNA TGTGCCAGCAGCCGGGACGGAGCGCCTTATGGCTACACCTTC. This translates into CASSRDGAPYGYTF.

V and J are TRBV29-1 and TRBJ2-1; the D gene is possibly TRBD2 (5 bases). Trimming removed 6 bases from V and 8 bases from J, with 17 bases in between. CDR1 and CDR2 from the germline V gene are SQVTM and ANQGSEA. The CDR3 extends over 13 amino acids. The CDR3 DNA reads TGCAGCGTCGGAAAAAGGAGGTACGATGAGCAGTTCTTC. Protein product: CSVGKRRYDEQFF.

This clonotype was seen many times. CDR3 in DNA: TGTGCCAGTAGTACCCCCCTTACAGGAGAAGCTTTCTTT. Encoded protein: CASSTPLTGEAFF. The chain combines TRBV19 with TRBJ1-1, with D maybe TRBD1 (5 bases). The CDR3 has 13 amino acids. Between the trimmed V and J ends, which lost 4 bases and 8 bases, there was a span of 14 bases. Germline CDR1 and CDR2: LNHDA and SQIVND (reference sequence).

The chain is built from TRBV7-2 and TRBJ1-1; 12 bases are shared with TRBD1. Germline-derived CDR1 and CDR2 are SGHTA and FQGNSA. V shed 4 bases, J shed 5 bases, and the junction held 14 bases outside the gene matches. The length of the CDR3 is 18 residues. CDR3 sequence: CASSSPPGTGGVRTEAFF. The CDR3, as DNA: TGTGCCAGCAGCTCCCCCCCCGGGACAGGGGGCGTTCGGACTGAAGCTTTCTTT.

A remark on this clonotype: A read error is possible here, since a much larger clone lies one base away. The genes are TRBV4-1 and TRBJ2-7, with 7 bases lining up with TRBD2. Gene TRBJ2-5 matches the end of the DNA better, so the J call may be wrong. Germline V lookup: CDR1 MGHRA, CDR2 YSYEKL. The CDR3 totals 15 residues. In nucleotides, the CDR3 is TGCGCCAGCAGCCAAAGTCCTGGGGAGGGAGAGACCCAGTACTTC. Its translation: CASSQSPGEGETQYF.

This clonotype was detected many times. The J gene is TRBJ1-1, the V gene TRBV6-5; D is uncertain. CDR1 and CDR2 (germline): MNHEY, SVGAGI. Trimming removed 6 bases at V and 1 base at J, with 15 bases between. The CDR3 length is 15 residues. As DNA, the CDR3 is TGTGCCAGCAGCCTTACCGGGAGTAGGAACACTGAAGCTTTCTTT. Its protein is CASSLTGSRNTEAFF.

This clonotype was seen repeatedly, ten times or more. This CDR3 reads CASSPRMGGYTF. CDR3 coding DNA: TGTGCCAGCAGCCCGAGGATGGGTGGCTACACCTTC. The rearrangement uses TRBV7-2 and TRBJ1-2; D remains unclear. Germline values: CDR1 SGHTA, CDR2 FQGNSA. The CDR3 extends over 12 amino acids. Trimming removed 5 bases from V and 7 bases from J, with 11 bases in between.

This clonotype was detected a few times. In DNA form, the CDR3 reads TGCGCCAGCAGCCAAGAACCTAACAACAATGAGCAGTTCTTC. It translates to CASSQEPNNNEQFF. V is TRBV4-1 and J is TRBJ2-1; no clear D. Trimming stripped 0 bases from V and 5 bases from J, with 8 bases between. CDR1 and CDR2 from the germline V gene are MGHRA and YSYEKL. The CDR3 has 14 residues.

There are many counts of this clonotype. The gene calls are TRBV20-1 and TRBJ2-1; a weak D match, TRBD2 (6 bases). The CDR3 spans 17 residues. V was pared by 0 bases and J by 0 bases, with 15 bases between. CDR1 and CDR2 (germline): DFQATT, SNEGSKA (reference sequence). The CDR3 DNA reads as TGCAGTGCTAGAGATGCCCCTCGCGGGGCCTCCTACAATGAGCAGTTCTTC. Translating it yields CSARDAPRGASYNEQFF.

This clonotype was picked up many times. This CDR3 is CSVELLEDGEQYF. The CDR3, as DNA: TGCAGCGTTGAACTACTAGAAGACGGCGAGCAGTACTTC. This chain uses TRBV29-1 with TRBJ2-7, with a possible D match to TRBD2 (5 bases). V was trimmed by 2 bases and J by 6 bases, leaving 14 bases between them. The length of the CDR3 is 13 residues. In germline, CDR1 is SQVTM, CDR2 ANQGSEA.

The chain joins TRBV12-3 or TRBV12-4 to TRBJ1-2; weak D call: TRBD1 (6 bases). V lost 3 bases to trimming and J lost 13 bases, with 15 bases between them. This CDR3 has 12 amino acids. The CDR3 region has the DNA TGTGCCAGCAGTTTGGGACATGCCAACCCCACCTTC. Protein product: CASSLGHANPTF.

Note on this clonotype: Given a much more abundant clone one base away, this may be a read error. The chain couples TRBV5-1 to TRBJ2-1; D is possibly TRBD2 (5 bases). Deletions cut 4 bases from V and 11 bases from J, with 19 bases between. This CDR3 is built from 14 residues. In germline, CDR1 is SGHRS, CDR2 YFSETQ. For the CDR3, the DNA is TGCGCCAGCAGCCTGGATGGAGGTGAGAATAAGCAGTTCTTC. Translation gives CASSLDGGENKQFF.

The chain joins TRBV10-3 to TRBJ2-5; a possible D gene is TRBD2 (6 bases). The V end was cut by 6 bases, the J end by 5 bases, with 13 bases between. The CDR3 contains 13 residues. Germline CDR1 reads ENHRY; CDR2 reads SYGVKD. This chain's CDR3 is CAIRAGSGETQYF. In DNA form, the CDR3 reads TGTGCCATCAGGGCGGGGTCGGGGGAGACCCAGTACTTC.

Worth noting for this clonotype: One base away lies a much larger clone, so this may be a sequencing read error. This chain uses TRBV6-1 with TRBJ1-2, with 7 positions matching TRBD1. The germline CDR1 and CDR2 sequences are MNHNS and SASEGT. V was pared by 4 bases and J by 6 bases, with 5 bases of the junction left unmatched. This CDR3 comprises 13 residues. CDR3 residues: CASSARGGHGYTF. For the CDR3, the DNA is TGTGCCAGCAGTGCAAGAGGGGGCCATGGCTACACCTTC.

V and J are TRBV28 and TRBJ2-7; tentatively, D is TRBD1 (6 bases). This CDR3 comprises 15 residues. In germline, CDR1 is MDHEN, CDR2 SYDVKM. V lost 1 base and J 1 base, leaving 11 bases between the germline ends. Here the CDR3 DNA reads TGTGCCAGCAGTTTATCAGGGGCTGGTTCCTACGAGCAGTACTTC. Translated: CASSLSGAGSYEQYF.

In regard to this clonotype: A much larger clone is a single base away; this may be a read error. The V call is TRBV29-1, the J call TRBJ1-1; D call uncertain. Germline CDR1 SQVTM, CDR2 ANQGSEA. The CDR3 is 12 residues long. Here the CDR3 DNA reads TGCAGCGCGGGCCACGCGAACACTGAAACTTTCTTT. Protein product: CSAGHANTETFF.

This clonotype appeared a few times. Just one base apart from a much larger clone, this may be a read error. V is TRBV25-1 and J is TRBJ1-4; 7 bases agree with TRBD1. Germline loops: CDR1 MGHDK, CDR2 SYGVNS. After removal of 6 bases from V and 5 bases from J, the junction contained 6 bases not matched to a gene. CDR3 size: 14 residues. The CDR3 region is CASRVVGQNEKLFF. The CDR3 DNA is TGTGCCAGCAGGGTTGTGGGACAGAATGAAAAACTGTTTTTT.

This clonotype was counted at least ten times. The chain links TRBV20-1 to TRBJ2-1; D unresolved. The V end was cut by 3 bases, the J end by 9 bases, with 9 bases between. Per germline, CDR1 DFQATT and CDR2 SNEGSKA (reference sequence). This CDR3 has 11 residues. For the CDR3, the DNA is TGCAGTGCTAGGGTGCATGGTGAGCAGTTCTTC. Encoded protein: CSARVHGEQFF.

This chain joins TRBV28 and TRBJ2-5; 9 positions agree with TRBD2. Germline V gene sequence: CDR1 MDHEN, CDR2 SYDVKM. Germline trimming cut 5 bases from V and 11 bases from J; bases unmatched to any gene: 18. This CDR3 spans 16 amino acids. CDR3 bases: TGTGCCAGCAGTCCAACCGGGACTAGCCTGGGGAATGAACAGTACTTC. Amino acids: CASSPTGTSLGNEQYF.

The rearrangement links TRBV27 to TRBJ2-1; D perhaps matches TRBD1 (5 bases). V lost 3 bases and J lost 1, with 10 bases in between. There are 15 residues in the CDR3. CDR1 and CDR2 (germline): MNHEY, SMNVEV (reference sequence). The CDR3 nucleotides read TGTGCCAGCAGTTTGGAGACAGAGTCCTACAATGAGCAGTTCTTC. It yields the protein CASSLETESYNEQFF.

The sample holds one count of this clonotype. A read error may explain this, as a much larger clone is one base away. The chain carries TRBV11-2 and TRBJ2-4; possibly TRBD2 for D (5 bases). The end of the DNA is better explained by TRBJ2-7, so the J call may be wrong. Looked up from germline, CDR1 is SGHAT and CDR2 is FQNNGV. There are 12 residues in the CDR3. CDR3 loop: CASSQEVGEQYV. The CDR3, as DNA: TGTGCCAGCAGCCAGGAGGTGGGCGAGCAGTACGTC.

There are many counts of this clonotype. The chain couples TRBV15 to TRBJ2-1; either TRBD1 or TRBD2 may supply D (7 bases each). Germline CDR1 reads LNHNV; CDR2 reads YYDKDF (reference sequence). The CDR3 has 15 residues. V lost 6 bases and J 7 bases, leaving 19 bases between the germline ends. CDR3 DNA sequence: TGTGCCACCAGTACTTCCCGCAGGGGGGGGAATGAGCAGTTCTTC. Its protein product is CATSTSRRGGNEQFF.

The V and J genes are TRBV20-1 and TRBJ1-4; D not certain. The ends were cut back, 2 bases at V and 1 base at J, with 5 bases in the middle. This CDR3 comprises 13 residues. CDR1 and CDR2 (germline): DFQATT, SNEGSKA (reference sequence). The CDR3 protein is CSARWGTNEKLFF. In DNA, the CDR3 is TGCAGTGCTAGATGGGGAACTAATGAAAAACTGTTTTTT.

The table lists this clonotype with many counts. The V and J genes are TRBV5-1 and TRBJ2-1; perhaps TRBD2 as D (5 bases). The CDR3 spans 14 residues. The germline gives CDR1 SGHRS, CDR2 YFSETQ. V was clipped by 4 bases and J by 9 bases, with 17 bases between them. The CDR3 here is CASSPVGIEGEQFF. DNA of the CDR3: TGCGCCAGCAGCCCAGTGGGGATAGAGGGTGAGCAGTTCTTC.

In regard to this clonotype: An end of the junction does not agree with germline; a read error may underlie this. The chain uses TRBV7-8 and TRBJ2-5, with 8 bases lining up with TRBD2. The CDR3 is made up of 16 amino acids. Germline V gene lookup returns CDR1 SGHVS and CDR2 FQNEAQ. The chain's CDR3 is CASNLVSGTSQETQYF. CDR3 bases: TGTGCCAGCAACTTAGTCTCCGGGACTAGTCAAGAGACTCAGTACTTC.

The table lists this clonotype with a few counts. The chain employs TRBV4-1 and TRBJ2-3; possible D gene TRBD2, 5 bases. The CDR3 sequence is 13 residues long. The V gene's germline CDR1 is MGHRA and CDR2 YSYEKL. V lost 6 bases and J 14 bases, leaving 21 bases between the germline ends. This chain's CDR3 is CASSHFVHGELYF. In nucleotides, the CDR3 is TGCGCCAGCAGTCATTTCGTGCACGGGGAGCTGTATTTT.

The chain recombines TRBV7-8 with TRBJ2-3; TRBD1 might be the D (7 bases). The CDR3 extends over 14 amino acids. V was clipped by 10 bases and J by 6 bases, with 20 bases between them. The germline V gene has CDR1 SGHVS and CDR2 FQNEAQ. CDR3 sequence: CAIRGDDRADTQYF. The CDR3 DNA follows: TGTGCCATCAGGGGGGACGACCGCGCCGATACGCAGTATTTT.